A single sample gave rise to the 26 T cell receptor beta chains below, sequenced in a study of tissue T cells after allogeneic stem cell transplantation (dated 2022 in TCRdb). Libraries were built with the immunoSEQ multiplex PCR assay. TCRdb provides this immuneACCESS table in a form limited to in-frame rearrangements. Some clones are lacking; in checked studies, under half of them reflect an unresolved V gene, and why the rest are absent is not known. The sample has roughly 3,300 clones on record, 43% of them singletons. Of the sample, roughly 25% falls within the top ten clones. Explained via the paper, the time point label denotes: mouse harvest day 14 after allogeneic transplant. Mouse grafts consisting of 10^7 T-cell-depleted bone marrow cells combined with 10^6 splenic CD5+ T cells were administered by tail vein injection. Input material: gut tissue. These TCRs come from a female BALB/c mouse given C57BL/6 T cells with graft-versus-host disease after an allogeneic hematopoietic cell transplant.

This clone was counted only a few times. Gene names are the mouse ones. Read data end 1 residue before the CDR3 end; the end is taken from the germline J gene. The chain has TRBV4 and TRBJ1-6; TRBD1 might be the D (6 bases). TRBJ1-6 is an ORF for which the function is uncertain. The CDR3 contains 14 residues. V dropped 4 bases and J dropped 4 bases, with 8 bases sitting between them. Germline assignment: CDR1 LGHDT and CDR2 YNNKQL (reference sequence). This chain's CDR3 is CASSFRGYNSPLYF. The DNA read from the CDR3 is TGTGCCAGCAGCTTCAGGGGTTATAATTCGCCCCTCTAC.

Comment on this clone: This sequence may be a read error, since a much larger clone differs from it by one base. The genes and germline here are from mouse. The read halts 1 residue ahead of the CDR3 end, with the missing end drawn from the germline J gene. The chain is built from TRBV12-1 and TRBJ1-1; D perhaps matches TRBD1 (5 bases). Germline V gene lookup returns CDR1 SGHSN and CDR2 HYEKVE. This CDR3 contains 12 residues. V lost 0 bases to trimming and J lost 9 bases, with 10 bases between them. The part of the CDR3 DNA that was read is TGTGCCAGCTCTCTCGCAGGGAGGCAAGTCTTC. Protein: CASSLAGRQVF. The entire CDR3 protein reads CASSLAGRQVFF.

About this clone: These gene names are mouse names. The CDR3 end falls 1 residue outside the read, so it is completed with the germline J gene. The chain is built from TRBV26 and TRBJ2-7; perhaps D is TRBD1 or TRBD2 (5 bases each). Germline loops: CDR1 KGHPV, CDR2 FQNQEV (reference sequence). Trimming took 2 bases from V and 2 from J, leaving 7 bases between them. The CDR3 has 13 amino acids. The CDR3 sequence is CASSLRGPYEQYF. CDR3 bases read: TGTGCCAGCAGTCTGCGGGGCCCCTATGAACAGTAC.

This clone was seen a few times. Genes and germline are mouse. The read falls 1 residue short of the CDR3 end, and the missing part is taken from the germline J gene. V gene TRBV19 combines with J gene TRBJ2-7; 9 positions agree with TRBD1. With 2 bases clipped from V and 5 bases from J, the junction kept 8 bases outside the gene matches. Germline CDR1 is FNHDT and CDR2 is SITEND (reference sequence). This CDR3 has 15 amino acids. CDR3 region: CASSMGTGTFHEQYF. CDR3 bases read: TGTGCCAGCAGTATGGGGACAGGGACCTTTCATGAACAGTAC.

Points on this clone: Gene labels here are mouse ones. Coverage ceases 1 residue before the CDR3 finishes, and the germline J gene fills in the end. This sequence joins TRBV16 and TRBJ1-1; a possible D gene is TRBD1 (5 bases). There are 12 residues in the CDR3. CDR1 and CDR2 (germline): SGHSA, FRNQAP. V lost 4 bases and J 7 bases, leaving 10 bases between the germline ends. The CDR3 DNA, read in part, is TGTGCAAGCAGCTCCCCCAGGGTAGAAGTCTTC. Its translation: CASSSPRVEVF. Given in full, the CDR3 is CASSSPRVEVFF.

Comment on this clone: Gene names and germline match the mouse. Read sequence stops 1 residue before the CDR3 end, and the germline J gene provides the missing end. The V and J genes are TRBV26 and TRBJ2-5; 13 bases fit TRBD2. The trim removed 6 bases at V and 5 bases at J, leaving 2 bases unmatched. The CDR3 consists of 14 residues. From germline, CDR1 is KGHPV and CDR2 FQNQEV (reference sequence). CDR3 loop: CASSRDWGGDTQYF. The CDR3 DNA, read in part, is TGTGCCAGCAGCCGGGACTGGGGGGGAGACACCCAGTAC.

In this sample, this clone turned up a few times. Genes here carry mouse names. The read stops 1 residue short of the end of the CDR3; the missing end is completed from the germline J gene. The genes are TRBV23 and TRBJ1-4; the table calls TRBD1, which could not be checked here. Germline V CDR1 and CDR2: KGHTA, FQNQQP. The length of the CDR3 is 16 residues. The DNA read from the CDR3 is TGCTCCAGCAGTCAAACGGGACAGGGGACCAACGAAAGATTATTT. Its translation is CSSSQTGQGTNERLF. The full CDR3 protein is CSSSQTGQGTNERLFF.

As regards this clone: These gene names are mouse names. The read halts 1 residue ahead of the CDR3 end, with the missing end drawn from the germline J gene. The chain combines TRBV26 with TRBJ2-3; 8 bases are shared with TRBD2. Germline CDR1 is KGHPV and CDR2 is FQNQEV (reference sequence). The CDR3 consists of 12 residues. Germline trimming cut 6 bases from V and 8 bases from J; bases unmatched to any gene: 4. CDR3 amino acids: CASRGGPGTLYF. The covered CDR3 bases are TGTGCCAGCAGGGGGGGGCCCGGAACGCTGTAT.

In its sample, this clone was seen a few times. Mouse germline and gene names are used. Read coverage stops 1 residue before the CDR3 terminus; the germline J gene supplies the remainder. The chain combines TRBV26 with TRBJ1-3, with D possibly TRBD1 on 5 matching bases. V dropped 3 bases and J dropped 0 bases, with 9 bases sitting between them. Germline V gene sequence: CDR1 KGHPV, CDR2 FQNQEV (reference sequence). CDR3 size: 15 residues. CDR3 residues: CASSLGRDSGNTLYF. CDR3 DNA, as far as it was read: TGTGCCAGCAGTCTCGGCAGGGATTCTGGAAATACGCTCTAT.

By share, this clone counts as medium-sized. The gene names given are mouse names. This CDR3 is CGATDWGTYEQYF. The covered CDR3 bases are TGTGGTGCGACGGACTGGGGGACCTATGAACAGTAC. The chain has TRBV20 and TRBJ2-7; 10 nucleotides match TRBD2. The missing CDR3 end, 1 residue past where the read stops, is filled in from the germline J gene. This CDR3 has 13 amino acids. The V segment lost 6 bases and the J segment 2 bases; nucleotides outside the gene matches: 4. Germline loops: CDR1 GFQATS, CDR2 STVNSAI. The entire variable domain, with the rest obtained from reference TRBV20 and TRBJ2-7, is as follows: GALVYQYPRRTICKSGTSMRMECQAVGFQATSVAWYRQSPQKTFELIALSTVNSAIKYEQNFTQEKFPISHPNLSFSSMTVLNAYLEDRGLYLCGATDWGTYEQYFGPGTRLTVL.

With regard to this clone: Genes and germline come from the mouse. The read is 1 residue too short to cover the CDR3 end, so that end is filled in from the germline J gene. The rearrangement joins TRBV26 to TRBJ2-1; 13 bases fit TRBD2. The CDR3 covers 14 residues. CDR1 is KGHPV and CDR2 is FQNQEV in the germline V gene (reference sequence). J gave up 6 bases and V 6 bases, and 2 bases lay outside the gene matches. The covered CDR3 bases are TGTGCCAGCAGAGGACTGGGGGGGCTTGCTGAGCAGTTC. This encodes CASRGLGGLAEQF. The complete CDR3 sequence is CASRGLGGLAEQFF.

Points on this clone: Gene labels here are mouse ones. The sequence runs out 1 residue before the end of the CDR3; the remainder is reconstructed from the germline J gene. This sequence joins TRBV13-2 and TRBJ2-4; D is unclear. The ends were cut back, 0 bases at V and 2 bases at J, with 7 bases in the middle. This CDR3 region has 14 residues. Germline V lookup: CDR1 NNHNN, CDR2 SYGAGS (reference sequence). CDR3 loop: CASGDAQHQNTLYF. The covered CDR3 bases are TGTGCCAGCGGTGATGCACAACATCAAAACACCTTGTAC.

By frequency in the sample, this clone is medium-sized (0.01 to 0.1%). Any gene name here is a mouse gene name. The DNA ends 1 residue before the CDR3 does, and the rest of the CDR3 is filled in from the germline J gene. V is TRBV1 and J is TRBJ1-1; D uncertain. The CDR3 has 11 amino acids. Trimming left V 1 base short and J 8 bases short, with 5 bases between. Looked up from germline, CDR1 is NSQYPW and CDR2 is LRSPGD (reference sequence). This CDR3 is CTCSAGWEVFF. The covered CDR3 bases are TGCACCTGCAGTGCAGGGTGGGAAGTCTTC.

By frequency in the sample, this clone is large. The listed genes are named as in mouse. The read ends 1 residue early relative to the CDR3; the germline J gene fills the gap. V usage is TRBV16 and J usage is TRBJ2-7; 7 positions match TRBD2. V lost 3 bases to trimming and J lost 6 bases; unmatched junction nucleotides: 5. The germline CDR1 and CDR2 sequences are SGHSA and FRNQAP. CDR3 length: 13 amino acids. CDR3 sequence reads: CASSFLHWGEQYF. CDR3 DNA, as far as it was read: TGTGCAAGCAGCTTCCTCCACTGGGGTGAACAGTAC. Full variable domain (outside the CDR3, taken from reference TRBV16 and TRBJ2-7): NAGVIQTPRHKVTGKGQEATLWCEPISGHSAVFWYRQTIVQGLEFLTYFRNQAPIDDSGMPKERFSAQMPNQSHSTLKIQSTQPQDSAVYLCASSFLHWGEQYFGPGTRLTVL.

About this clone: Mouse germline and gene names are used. CDR3 loop: CASSGQTSAETLYF. Partial CDR3 DNA: TGTGCCAGCAGTGGACAGACTAGTGCAGAAACGCTGTAT. The chain carries TRBV13-3 and TRBJ2-3; possibly TRBD1 for D (5 bases). The read ends 1 residue before the CDR3 terminus; that terminus is restored from the germline J gene. The ends were cut back, 3 bases at V and 0 bases at J, with 8 bases in the middle. Per the germline V gene, CDR1 is NNHDY and CDR2 is SYVADS. The CDR3 is 14 residues long.

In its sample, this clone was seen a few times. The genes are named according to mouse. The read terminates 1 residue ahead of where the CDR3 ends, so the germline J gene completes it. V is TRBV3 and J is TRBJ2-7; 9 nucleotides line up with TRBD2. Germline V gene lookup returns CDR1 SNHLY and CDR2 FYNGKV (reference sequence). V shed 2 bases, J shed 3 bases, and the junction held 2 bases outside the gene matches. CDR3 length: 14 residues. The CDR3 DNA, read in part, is TGTGCCAGCAGCTTACGCTGGGGGGGCTATGAACAGTAC. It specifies CASSLRWGGYEQY. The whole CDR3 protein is CASSLRWGGYEQYF.

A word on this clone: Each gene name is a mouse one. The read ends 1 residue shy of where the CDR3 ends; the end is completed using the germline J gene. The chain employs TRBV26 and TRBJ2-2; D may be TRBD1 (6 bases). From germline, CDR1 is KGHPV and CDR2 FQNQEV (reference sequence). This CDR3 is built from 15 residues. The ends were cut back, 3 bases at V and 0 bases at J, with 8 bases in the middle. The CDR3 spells CASSLGTTNTGQLYF. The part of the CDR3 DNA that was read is TGTGCCAGCAGTCTCGGGACAACAAACACCGGGCAGCTCTAC.

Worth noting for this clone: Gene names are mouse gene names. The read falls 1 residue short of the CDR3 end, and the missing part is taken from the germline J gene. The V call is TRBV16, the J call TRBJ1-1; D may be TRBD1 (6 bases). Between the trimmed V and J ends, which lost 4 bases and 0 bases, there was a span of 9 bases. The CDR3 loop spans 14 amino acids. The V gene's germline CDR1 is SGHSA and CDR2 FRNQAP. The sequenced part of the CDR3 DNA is TGTGCAAGCAGCTCCGGGACATCAAACACAGAAGTCTTC. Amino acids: CASSSGTSNTEVF. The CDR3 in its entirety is CASSSGTSNTEVFF. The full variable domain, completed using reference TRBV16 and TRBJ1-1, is NAGVIQTPRHKVTGKGQEATLWCEPISGHSAVFWYRQTIVQGLEFLTYFRNQAPIDDSGMPKERFSAQMPNQSHSTLKIQSTQPQDSAVYLCASSSGTSNTEVFFGKGTRLTVV.

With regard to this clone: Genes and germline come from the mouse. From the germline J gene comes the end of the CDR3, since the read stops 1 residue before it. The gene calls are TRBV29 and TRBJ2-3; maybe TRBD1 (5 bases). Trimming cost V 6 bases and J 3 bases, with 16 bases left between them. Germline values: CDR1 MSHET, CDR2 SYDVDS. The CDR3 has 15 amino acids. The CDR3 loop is CASSPPPGMAETLYF. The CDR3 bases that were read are TGTGCTAGCAGCCCCCCCCCAGGGATGGCAGAAACGCTGTAT.

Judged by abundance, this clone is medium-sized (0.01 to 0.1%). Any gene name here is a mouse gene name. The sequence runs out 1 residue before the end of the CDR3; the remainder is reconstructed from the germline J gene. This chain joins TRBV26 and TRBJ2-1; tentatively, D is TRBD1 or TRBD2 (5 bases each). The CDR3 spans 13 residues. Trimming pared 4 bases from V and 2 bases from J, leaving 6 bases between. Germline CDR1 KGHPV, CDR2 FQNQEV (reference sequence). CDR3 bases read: TGTGCCAGCAGTCGGGACGACTATGCTGAGCAGTTC. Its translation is CASSRDDYAEQF. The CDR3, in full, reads CASSRDDYAEQFF.

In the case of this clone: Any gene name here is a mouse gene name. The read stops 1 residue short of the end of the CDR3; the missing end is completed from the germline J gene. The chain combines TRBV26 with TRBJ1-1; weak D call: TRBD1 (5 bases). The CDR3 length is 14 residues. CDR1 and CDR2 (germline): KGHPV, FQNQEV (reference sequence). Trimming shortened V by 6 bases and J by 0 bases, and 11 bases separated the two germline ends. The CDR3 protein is CASRAGTSNTEVFF. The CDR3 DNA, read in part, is TGTGCCAGCAGGGCAGGGACCTCAAACACAGAAGTCTTC.

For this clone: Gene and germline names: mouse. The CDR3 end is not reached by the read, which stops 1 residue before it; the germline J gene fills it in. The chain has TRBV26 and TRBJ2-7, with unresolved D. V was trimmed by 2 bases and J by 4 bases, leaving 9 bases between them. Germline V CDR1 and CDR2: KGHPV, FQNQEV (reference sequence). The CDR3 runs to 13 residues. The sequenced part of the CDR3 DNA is TGTGCCAGCAGTCTGAACCCAAATTATGAACAGTAC. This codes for CASSLNPNYEQY. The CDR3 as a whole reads CASSLNPNYEQYF.

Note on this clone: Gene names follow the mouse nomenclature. CDR3 DNA, as far as it was read: TGTAGTTCTAAGGACTGGGGGAACTATGCTGAGCAGTTC. This gives the protein CSSKDWGNYAEQF. The full CDR3 sequence reads CSSKDWGNYAEQFF. This chain connects TRBV30 to TRBJ2-1; 10 nucleotides agree with TRBD2. Read coverage stops 1 residue before the CDR3 terminus; the germline J gene supplies the remainder. V was pared by 4 bases and J by 1 base, with 1 base of the junction left unmatched. Looked up from germline, CDR1 is SQVVS and CDR2 is ANEGSEA. The CDR3 sequence is 14 residues long.

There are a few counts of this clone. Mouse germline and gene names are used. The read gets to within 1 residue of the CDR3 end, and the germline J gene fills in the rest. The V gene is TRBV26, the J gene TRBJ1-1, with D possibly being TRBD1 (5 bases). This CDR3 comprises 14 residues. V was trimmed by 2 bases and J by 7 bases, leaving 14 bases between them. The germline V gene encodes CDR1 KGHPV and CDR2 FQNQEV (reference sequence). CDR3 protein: CASSLGHRKKEVFF. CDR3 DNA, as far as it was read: TGTGCCAGCAGTCTGGGACACCGAAAAAAAGAAGTCTTC. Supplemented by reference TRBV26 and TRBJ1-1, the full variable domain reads NSKVIQTPRYLVKGQGQKAKMRCIPEKGHPVVFWYQQNKNNEFKFLINFQNQEVLQQIDMTEKRFSAECPSNSPCSLEIQSSEAGDSALYLCASSLGHRKKEVFFGKGTRLTVV.

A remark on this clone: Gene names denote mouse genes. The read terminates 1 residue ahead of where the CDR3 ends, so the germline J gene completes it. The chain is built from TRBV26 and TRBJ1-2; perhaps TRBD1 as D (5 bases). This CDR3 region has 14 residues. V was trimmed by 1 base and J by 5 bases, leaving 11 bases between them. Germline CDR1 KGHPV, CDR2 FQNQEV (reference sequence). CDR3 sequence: CASSLLGEGSDYTF. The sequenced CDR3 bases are TGTGCCAGCAGTCTGTTAGGGGAGGGGTCCGACTACACC.

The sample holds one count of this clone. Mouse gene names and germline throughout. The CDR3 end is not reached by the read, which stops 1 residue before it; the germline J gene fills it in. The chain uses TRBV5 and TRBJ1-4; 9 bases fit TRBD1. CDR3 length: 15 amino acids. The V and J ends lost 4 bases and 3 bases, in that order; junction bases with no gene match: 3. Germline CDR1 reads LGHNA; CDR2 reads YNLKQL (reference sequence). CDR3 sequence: CASSPRDRANERLFF. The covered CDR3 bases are TGTGCCAGCAGCCCCCGGGACAGGGCCAACGAAAGATTATTT.